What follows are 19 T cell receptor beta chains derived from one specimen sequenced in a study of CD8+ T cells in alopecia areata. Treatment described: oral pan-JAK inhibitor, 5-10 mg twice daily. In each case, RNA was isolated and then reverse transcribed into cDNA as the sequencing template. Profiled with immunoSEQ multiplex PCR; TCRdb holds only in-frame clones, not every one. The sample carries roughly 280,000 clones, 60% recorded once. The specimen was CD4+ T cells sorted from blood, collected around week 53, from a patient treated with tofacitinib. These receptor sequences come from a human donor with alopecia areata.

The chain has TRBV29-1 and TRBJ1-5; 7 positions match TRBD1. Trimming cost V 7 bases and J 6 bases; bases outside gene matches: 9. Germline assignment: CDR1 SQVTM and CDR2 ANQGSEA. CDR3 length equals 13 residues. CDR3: CSALTGLGQPQHF. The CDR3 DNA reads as TGCAGCGCCCTGACAGGGCTCGGTCAGCCCCAGCATTTT.

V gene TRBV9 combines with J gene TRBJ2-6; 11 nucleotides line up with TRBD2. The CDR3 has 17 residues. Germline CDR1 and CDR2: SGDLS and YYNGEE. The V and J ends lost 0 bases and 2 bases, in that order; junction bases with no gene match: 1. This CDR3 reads CASSVVAGGPGANVLTF. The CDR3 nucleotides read TGTGCCAGCAGCGTAGTAGCGGGGGGGCCTGGGGCCAACGTCCTGACTTTC.

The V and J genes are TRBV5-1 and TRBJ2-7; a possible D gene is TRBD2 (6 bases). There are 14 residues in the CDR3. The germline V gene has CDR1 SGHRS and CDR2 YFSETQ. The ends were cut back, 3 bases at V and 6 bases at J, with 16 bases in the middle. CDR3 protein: CASSWRDPGVEQYF. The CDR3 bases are TGCGCCAGCAGCTGGAGGGACCCCGGGGTCGAGCAGTACTTC.

CDR3 nucleotide sequence: TGTGCCAGCAGCTTCACTAACTATGGCTACACCTTC. Encoded protein: CASSFTNYGYTF. The gene calls are TRBV13 and TRBJ1-2; no clear D. This CDR3 is 12 amino acids long. Trimming removed 3 bases from V and 0 bases from J, with 2 bases in between. Germline V CDR1 and CDR2: PRHDT, FYEKMQ (reference sequence).

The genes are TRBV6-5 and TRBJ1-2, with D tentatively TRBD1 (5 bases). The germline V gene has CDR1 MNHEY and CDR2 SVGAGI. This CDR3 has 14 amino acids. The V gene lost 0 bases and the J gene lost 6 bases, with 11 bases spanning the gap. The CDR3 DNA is TGTGCCAGCAGTTACTCGGGACTCCCTGATGGCTACACCTTC. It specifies CASSYSGLPDGYTF.

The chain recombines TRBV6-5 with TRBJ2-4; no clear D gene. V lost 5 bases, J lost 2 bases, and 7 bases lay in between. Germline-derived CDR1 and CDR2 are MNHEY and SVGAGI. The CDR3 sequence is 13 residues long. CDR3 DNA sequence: TGTGCCAGCAGTGACCTTTCCAAAAACATTCAGTACTTC. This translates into CASSDLSKNIQYF.

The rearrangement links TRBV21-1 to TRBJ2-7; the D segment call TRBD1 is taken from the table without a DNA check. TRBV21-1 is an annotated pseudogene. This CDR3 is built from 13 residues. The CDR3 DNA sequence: TGTGCCAGGGTCGGGACACCAGATTACGAGCAGTACTTC. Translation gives CARVGTPDYEQYF.

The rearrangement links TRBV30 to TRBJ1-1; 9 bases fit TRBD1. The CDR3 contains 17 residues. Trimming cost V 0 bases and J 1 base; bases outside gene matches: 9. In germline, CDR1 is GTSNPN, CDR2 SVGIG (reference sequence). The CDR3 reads CAWSVGTGRKRNTEAFF. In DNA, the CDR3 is TGTGCCTGGAGTGTGGGGACAGGGAGAAAAAGGAACACTGAAGCTTTCTTT.

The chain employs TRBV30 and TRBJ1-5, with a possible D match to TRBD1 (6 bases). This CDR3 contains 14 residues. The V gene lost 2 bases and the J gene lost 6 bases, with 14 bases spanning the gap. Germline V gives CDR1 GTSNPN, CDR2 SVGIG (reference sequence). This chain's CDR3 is CAWSRGGPRQPQHF. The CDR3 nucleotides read TGTGCCTGGAGTCGGGGGGGGCCTCGTCAGCCCCAGCATTTT.

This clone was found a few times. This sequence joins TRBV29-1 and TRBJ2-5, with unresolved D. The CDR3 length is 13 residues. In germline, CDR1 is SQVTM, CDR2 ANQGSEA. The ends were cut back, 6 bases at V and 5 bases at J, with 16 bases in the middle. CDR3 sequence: CSVMTTVGETQYF. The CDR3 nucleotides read TGCAGCGTCATGACAACGGTCGGGGAGACCCAGTACTTC.

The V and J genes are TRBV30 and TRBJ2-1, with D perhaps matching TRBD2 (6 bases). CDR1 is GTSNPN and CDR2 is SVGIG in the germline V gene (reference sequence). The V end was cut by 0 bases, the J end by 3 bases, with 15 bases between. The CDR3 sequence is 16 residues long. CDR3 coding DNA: TGTGCCTGGAGTGTACTTGGCGGGGAACTCTACAATGAGCAGTTCTTC. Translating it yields CAWSVLGGELYNEQFF.

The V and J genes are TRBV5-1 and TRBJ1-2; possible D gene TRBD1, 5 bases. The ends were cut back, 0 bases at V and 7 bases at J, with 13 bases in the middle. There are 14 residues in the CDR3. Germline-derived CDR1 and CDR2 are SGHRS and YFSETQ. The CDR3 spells CASSLVSQDPGYTF. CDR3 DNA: TGCGCCAGCAGCTTGGTATCACAGGATCCTGGCTACACCTTC.

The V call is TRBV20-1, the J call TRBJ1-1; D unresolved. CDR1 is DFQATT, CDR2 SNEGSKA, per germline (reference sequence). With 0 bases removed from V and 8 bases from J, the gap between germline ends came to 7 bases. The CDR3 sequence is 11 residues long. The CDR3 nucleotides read TGCAGTGCTAGAGATCAACTAGAAGCTTTCTTT. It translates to CSARDQLEAFF.

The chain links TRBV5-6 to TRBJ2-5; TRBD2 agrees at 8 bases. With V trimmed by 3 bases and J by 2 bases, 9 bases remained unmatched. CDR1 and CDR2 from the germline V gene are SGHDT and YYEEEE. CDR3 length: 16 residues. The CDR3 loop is CASSSFTSGQQETQYF. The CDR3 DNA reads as TGTGCCAGCAGCTCCTTCACTAGCGGACAACAAGAGACCCAGTACTTC.

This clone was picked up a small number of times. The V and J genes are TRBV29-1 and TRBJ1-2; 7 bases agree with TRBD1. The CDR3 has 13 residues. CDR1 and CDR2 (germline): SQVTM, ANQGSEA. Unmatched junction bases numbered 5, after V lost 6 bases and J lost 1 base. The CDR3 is CSVSGTVNYGYTF. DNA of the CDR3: TGCAGCGTCTCCGGGACAGTTAACTATGGCTACACCTTC. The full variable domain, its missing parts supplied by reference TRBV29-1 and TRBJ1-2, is SAVISQKPSRDICQRGTSLTIQCQVDSQVTMMFWYRQQPGQSLTLIATANQGSEATYESGFVIDKFPISRPNLTFSTLTVSNMSPEDSSIYLCSVSGTVNYGYTFGSGTRLTVV.

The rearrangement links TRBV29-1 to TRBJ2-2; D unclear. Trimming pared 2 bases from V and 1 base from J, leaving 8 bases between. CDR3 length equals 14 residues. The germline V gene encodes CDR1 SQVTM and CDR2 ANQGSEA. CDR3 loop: CSVERSVNTGELFF. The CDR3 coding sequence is TGCAGCGTTGAACGGTCAGTGAACACCGGGGAGCTGTTTTTT.

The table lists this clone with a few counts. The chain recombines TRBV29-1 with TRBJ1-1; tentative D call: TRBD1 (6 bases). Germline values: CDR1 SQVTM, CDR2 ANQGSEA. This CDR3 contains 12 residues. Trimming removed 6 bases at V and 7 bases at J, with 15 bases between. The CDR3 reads CSVTTGPNEAFF. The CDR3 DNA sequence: TGCAGCGTAACGACAGGCCCCAATGAAGCTTTCTTT.

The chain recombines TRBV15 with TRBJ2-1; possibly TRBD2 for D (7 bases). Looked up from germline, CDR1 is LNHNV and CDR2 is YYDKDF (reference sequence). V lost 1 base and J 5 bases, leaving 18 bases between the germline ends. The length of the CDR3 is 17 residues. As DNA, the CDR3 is TGTGCCACCAGCAGAGCCCGGGGGGCAACCTCGCACAATGAGCAGTTCTTC. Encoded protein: CATSRARGATSHNEQFF.

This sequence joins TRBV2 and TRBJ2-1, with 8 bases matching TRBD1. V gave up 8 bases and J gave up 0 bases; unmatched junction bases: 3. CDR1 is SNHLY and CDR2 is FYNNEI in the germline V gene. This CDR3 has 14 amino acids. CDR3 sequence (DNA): TGTGCCAGCGGACAGGGTAGCTCCTACAATGAGCAGTTCTTC. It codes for CASGQGSSYNEQFF. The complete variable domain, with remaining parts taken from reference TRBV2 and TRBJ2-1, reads EPEVTQTPSHQVTQMGQEVILRCVPISNHLYFYWYRQILGQKVEFLVSFYNNEISEKSEIFDDQFSVERPDGSNFTLKIRSTKLEDSAMYFCASGQGSSYNEQFFGPGTRLTVL.